This is a list of T cell receptor beta chains from one sample in a study of Ad26.COV2.S vaccination and SARS-CoV-2 variants. TCRdb's table, derived via immunoSEQ multiplex PCR, lists solely in-frame clones and lacks some. The sample lists roughly 300,000 clones, 80% to 90% occurring once. The specimen comprised peripheral blood, sampled in a trial of Ad26.COV2.S vaccine versus placebo. These receptors were taken from a person aged 18-65 years who received the Ad26.COV2.S COVID-19 vaccine or a placebo. CDR3s leave out the opening cysteine and the closing phenylalanine or tryptophan. D genes are given only for firm matches.

v_call: TRBV5-6; j_call: TRBJ2-5; d_call: TRBD1; cdr3_aa: ASSFIGTAAQETQY
v_call: TRBV29-1; j_call: TRBJ2-7; d_call: TRBD1; cdr3_aa: SVGPGQYYEQY
v_call: TRBV18; j_call: TRBJ1-5; d_call: .; cdr3_aa: ASSRDGQTNNQPQH
v_call: TRBV3-1/TRBV3-2; j_call: TRBJ1-1; d_call: .; cdr3_aa: ASSRSSWAF
v_call: TRBV28; j_call: TRBJ1-1; d_call: .; cdr3_aa: ASTGGARTEAF
v_call: TRBV5-6; j_call: TRBJ1-4; d_call: .; cdr3_aa: ASSLAARDEKLF
v_call: TRBV28; j_call: TRBJ1-5; d_call: TRBD1; cdr3_aa: ASDGQVNQPQH
v_call: TRBV14; j_call: TRBJ1-2; d_call: .; cdr3_aa: ASSQYKGNGYT
v_call: TRBV5-1; j_call: TRBJ1-6; d_call: .; cdr3_aa: ASSFRGGYNSPLH
v_call: TRBV5-6; j_call: TRBJ2-6; d_call: .; cdr3_aa: ASSLEGSGANVLT
v_call: TRBV5-1; j_call: TRBJ1-4; d_call: .; cdr3_aa: ASSLIGTDNEKLF
v_call: TRBV9; j_call: TRBJ2-1; d_call: TRBD2; cdr3_aa: ASSASSGMNEQF
v_call: TRBV3-1/TRBV3-2; j_call: TRBJ2-7; d_call: .; cdr3_aa: ASSQDGAGQY
v_call: TRBV12-3/TRBV12-4; j_call: TRBJ2-5; d_call: .; cdr3_aa: ASSFGGRETQY
v_call: TRBV29-1; j_call: TRBJ1-1; d_call: .; cdr3_aa: SAGRDINTEAF
v_call: TRBV5-1; j_call: TRBJ2-7; d_call: .; cdr3_aa: ASSLKVGAYEQY
v_call: TRBV7-9; j_call: TRBJ2-2; d_call: TRBD1; cdr3_aa: ASSLEQGANTGELF
v_call: TRBV6-2/TRBV6-3; j_call: TRBJ2-7; d_call: .; cdr3_aa: ASSYSIGDWEQY
v_call: TRBV29-1; j_call: TRBJ2-5; d_call: .; cdr3_aa: SVGQGGAETQY
v_call: TRBV10-3; j_call: TRBJ2-5; d_call: .; cdr3_aa: AISDAVRDGQETQY
v_call: TRBV5-4; j_call: TRBJ1-2; d_call: TRBD1; cdr3_aa: ASSLEGAGGRHGYT
v_call: TRBV19; j_call: TRBJ2-7; d_call: .; cdr3_aa: ASSAQVSSYEQY
v_call: TRBV14; j_call: TRBJ2-7; d_call: TRBD1; cdr3_aa: ASSKGTGAHEQY
v_call: TRBV18; j_call: TRBJ2-1; d_call: .; cdr3_aa: ASSRDAYSYNEQF
v_call: TRBV20-1; j_call: TRBJ1-5; d_call: .; cdr3_aa: SASSSPNQPQH
v_call: TRBV10-3; j_call: TRBJ2-1; d_call: .; cdr3_aa: AISEWQGMGEQF
v_call: TRBV7-9; j_call: TRBJ2-3; d_call: .; cdr3_aa: ASSFSRRGASIDTQY
v_call: TRBV27; j_call: TRBJ2-1; d_call: .; cdr3_aa: ASSPRRGGPYNEQF
v_call: TRBV7-2; j_call: TRBJ2-5; d_call: TRBD2; cdr3_aa: ASSLNLAGEETQY
v_call: TRBV13; j_call: TRBJ2-7; d_call: TRBD1; cdr3_aa: ASSFRTGGPHSYEQY
v_call: TRBV4-1; j_call: TRBJ2-1; d_call: TRBD1; cdr3_aa: ASSPSGGTGDDEQF
v_call: TRBV10-3; j_call: TRBJ2-1; d_call: TRBD1; cdr3_aa: AISGRDRAIDHNEQF
v_call: TRBV7-9; j_call: TRBJ2-5; d_call: .; cdr3_aa: ASSLRGGRETQY
v_call: TRBV30; j_call: TRBJ1-4; d_call: .; cdr3_aa: AWSWGYREEKLF
v_call: TRBV6-2/TRBV6-3; j_call: TRBJ2-1; d_call: TRBD2; cdr3_aa: ASSFLAGNYNEQF
v_call: TRBV7-2; j_call: TRBJ2-7; d_call: .; cdr3_aa: ASSLVAGTDYEQY
v_call: TRBV5-4; j_call: TRBJ1-1; d_call: .; cdr3_aa: ASSPAISNTEAF
v_call: TRBV29-1; j_call: TRBJ2-1; d_call: TRBD1; cdr3_aa: SVEAIPGQGSNEQF
v_call: TRBV30; j_call: TRBJ2-2; d_call: TRBD2; cdr3_aa: AGSGRATGELF
v_call: TRBV28; j_call: TRBJ2-7; d_call: .; cdr3_aa: ASRSTHSYEQY
v_call: TRBV7-3; j_call: TRBJ1-1; d_call: TRBD1; cdr3_aa: ASSVQGGRAF
v_call: TRBV4-3; j_call: TRBJ2-6; d_call: .; cdr3_aa: ASSQDNRRFRFEGANVLT
v_call: TRBV2; j_call: TRBJ1-6; d_call: .; cdr3_aa: ASLSDLGNSPLH
v_call: TRBV14; j_call: TRBJ2-7; d_call: TRBD1; cdr3_aa: ASSPYRGYEQY
v_call: TRBV19; j_call: TRBJ2-2; d_call: .; cdr3_aa: ASISGAGNTGELF